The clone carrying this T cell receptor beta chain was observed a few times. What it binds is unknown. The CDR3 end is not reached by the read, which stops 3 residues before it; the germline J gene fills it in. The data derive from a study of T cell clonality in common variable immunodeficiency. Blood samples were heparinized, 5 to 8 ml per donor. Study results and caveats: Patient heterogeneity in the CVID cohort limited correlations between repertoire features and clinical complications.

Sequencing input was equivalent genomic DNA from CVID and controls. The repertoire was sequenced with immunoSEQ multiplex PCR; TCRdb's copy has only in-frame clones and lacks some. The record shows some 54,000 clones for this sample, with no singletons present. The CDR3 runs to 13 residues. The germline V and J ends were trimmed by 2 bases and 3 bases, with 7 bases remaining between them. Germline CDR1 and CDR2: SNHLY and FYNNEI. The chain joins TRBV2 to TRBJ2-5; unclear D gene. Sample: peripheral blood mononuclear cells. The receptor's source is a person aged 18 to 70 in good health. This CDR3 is CASSETREETQYF. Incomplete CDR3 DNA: TGTGCCAGCAGTGAAACAAGGGAAGAGACC. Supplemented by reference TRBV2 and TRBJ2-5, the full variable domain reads EPEVTQTPSHQVTQMGQEVILRCVPISNHLYFYWYRQILGQKVEFLVSFYNNEISEKSEIFDDQFSVERPDGSNFTLKIRSTKLEDSAMYFCASSETREETQYFGPGTRLLVL.